This TCR beta chain was sequenced in a study of shared clonotypes between healthy human individuals. Study results and limitations: The study found about 5% of naive CD4 clonotypes shared across a few donors.

In the naive CD8 group, cells lacked CD45RO and were positively selected for CCR7, so terminally differentiated effector memory CD45RA+ cells were left out. As regards this clone: Its antigen is not known.

Sequenced by immunoSEQ multiplex PCR; TCRdb stores in-frame clones only, minus some. The table records about 580,000 clones, 95% to 98% of them present only once. Trimming took off 3 bases at V and 0 bases at J, with 11 bases between the two ends. From germline, CDR1 is MGHRA and CDR2 YSYEKL. The CDR3 loop spans 15 amino acids. J is TRBJ1-1 and V is TRBV4-1; no definite D call. This receptor was identified in a man younger than 40 in good health. Sequenced input: naive CD8+ T cells sorted from blood. The CDR3 protein is CASSQAVLMNTEAFF. In DNA form, the CDR3 reads TGCGCCAGCAGCCAGGCCGTTCTTATGAACACTGAAGCTTTCTTT.